The source of this T cell receptor (beta chain) is a study of T cells in tuberculosis. On the study more broadly: In South Africa, adults with active tuberculosis were compared with IGRA-negative and latently infected IGRA-positive adolescents. PBMC were archived before or within 7 days of starting treatment.

The method was immunoSEQ multiplex PCR; TCRdb's version includes in-frame clones alone and lacks a portion of them. The sample includes about 33,000 clones, about 92% seen only once; the top ten take around 7%. Stated time point: new active TB diagnosis, blood taken before or within 7 days of starting treatment. Germline values: CDR1 LNHDA, CDR2 SQIVND (reference sequence). Trimming pared 7 bases from V and 1 base from J, leaving 16 bases between. The CDR3 spans 15 residues. This clone was observed once. The V gene is TRBV19, the J gene TRBJ1-1; D uncertain. The material was PBMCs, obtained at tuberculosis diagnosis. This TCR came from an adult with tuberculosis. Some clones in this sample may be carry-over from other donors' samples. DNA for the CDR3: TGTGCCAGTAAAATGAGCCCGACACAGAACACTGAAGCTTTCTTT. Its protein product is CASKMSPTQNTEAFF.